This T cell receptor (beta chain) emerged from a study of T-cell reconstitution after alpha-beta-depleted transplantation in children. Study conclusions and caveats: T cells produced anew were the main source of T-cell counts and diversity one year after transplant. There were reportedly several hundred expanded graft clones from which alpha-beta T cells came about two months after transplant. Surviving thymic progenitors and recipient T cells were the source of high TCRbeta diversity at day 60 in some patients.

The V segment lost 7 bases and the J segment 8 bases; nucleotides outside the gene matches: 16. This CDR3 has 15 residues. The TCRbeta library incorporated unique molecular identifiers. TCRdb itself ran the PCR reads through MiXCR, one entry per CDR3 protein. In the table there are around 580,000 distinct CDR3 sequences, 23% of which are singletons. This clonotype was counted at least ten times. Its target is unknown. This TCR was recovered from a boy under two years old who had a stem cell transplant for acute myeloid leukemia, so the T cells may come from the graft donor. This sequence joins TRBV12-3 or TRBV12-4 and TRBJ1-2; 7 nucleotides line up with TRBD1. The material was PBMCs, mostly from graft donor cells, obtained 360 days after TCRalphabeta/CD19-depleted stem cell transplant. The CDR3 sequence: CASKRDRDSLRGYTF. The CDR3 nucleotides are TGTGCCAGCAAGCGGGACCGGGACAGCCTGCGAGGCTACACCTTC.